This T cell receptor beta chain stems from a study of brain T cells in children with intractable seizures. V lost 4 bases and J lost 4, with 15 bases in between. CDR1 SGHNT and CDR2 YYREEE come from the germline V gene (reference sequence). This CDR3 has 15 residues. The data were produced by immunoSEQ multiplex PCR, yet TCRdb's version contains in-frame clones alone and is incomplete. The sample has about 80,000 clones; around nine tenths are singletons. The chain has TRBV5-4 and TRBJ1-5; a weak D match, TRBD1 (5 bases). This material consisted of peripheral blood, taken at surgery. The clonotype originates from a girl aged 2-10 years with Rasmussen encephalitis and intractable seizures. The CDR3 loop reads CASSMGQGGNQPQHF. In DNA form, the CDR3 reads TGTGCCAGCAGCATGGGTCAGGGAGGAAATCAGCCCCAGCATTTT.